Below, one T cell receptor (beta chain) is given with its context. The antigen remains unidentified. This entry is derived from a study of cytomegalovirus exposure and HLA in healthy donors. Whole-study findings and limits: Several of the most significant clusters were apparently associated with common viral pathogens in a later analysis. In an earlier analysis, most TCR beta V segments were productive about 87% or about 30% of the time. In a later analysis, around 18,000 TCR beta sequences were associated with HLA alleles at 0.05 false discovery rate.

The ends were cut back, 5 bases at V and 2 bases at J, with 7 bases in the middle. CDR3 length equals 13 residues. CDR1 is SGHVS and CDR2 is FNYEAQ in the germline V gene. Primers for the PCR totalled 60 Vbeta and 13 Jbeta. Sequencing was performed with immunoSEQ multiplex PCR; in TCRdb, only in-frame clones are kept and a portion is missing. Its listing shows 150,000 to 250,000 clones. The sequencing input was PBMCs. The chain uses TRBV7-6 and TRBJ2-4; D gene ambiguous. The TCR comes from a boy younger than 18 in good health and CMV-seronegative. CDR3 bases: TGTGCCAGCAGCCCGCGGACCAAAAACATTCAGTACTTC. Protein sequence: CASSPRTKNIQYF.